This T cell receptor beta chain appears in the sequencing data of a study of spatial heterogeneity in lung cancer. Points from the study as a whole: Within tumors, counts of expanded alpha and beta TCRs tracked tumor mutation counts.

TCR cDNA molecules were tagged individually, and each one carried a unique molecular identifier. TCRdb ran MiXCR on the 5' RACE reads and lists one entry per CDR3 protein. Among several thousand distinct CDR3 sequences, over 25% were seen once, and the ten largest hold under 14%. This clonotype is medium-sized in the sample. The antigen is undetermined. Trimming at V came to 5 bases and at J to 6 bases, leaving 5 bases not matched to a gene. The CDR3 length is 13 residues. Time point specified: sample taken at primary tumor resection. This sequence joins TRBV12-3 or TRBV12-4 and TRBJ2-3; 7 positions agree with TRBD2. This clonotype was obtained from a female donor with early-stage non-small cell lung cancer. The specimen comprised lung tumor tissue, sampled at surgery. The CDR3 reads CASSPWGGDTQYF. The CDR3 DNA is TGTGCCAGCAGTCCCTGGGGGGGGGATACGCAGTATTTT.